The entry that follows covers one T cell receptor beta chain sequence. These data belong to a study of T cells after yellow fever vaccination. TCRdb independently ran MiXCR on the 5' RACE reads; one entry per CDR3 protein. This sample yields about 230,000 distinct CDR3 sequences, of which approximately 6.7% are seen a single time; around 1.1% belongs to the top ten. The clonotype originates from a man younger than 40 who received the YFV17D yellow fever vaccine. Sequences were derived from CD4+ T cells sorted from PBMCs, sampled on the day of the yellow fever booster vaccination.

For the CDR3, the DNA is TGTGCCAGCAGCCAACTCGGGACATTCTTAACCCTCCACTTT. It codes for CASSQLGTFLTLHF. The chain carries TRBV3-1 and TRBJ1-6; D is possibly TRBD1 (6 bases). Germline-derived CDR1 and CDR2 are LGHDT and YNNKEL (reference sequence). This CDR3 is 14 amino acids long. V lost 2 bases to trimming and J lost 14 bases, with 16 bases between them.